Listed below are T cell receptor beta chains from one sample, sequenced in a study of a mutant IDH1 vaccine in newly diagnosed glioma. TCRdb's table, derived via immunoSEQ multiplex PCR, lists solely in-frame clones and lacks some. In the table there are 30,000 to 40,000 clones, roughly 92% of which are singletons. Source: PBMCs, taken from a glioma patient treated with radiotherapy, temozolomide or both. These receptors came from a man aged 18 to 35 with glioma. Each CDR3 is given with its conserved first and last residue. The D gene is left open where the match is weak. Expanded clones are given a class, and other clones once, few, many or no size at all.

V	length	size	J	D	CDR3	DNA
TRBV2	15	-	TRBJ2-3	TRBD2	CASTIELANTDTQYF	TGTGCCAGCACTATCGAACTAGCGAACACAGATACGCAGTATTTT
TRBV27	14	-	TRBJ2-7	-	CASSLAGEGYEQYF	TGTGCCAGCAGTTTGGCAGGGGAGGGCTACGAGCAGTACTTC
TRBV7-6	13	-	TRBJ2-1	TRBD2	CASSLAGGDEQFF	TGTGCCAGCAGCTTAGCGGGAGGGGATGAGCAGTTCTTC
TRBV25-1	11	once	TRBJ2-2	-	CASSVGAELFF	TGTGCCAGCAGTGTTGGGGCGGAGCTGTTTTTT
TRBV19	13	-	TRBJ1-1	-	CVSREMGNTEAFF	TGTGTATCCAGGGAGATGGGGAACACTGAAGCTTTCTTT
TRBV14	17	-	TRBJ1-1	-	CASSQDKRRAGDTEAFF	TGTGCCAGCAGCCAAGATAAGAGGAGGGCGGGGGACACTGAAGCTTTCTTT
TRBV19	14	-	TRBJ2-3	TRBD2	CASREAGGPDTQYF	TGTGCCAGTAGGGAAGCGGGAGGGCCAGATACGCAGTATTTT
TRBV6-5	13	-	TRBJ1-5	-	CASRAGGNQPQHF	TGTGCCAGCAGGGCAGGGGGCAATCAGCCCCAGCATTTT
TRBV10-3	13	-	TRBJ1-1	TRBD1	CAISRTGGTEAFF	TGTGCCATCAGCCGGACAGGGGGTACTGAAGCTTTCTTT
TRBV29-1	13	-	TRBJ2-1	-	CSVQVSSYNEQFF	TGCAGCGTTCAGGTCTCATCCTACAATGAGCAGTTCTTC
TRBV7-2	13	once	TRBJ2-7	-	CASSYAGAYEQYF	TGTGCCAGCAGCTACGCAGGGGCCTACGAGCAGTACTTC
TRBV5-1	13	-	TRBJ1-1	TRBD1	CASSFTGGLEAFF	TGCGCCAGCAGTTTTACAGGGGGTCTAGAAGCTTTCTTT
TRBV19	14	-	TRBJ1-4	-	CASGTPGRNEVRFF	TGTGCCAGCGGAACTCCGGGACGGAATGAGGTTAGGTTTTTT
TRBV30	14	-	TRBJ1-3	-	CAWSTGSSGNTIYF	TGTGCCTGGAGTACAGGCAGCTCTGGAAACACCATATATTTT
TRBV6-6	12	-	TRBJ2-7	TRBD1	CAAFGFRGHYYF	TGTGCCGCCTTCGGGTTTAGGGGGCATTATTACTTC
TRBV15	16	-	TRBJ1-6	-	CATSRGWGQANSPLHF	TGTGCCACCAGCAGAGGGTGGGGGCAGGCGAATTCACCCCTCCACTTT
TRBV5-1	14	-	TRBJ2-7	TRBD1	CASSSGQGAWEQYF	TGCGCCAGCAGCTCTGGACAGGGGGCATGGGAGCAGTACTTC
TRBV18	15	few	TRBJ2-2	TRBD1	CASSQDRVPTGELFF	TGTGCCAGCTCACAGGACAGGGTTCCCACCGGGGAGCTGTTTTTT
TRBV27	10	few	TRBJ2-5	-	CASSLETQYF	TGTGCCAGCAGTTTAGAGACCCAGTACTTC
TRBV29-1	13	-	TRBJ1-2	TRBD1	CSATTGGIDGYTF	TGCAGCGCTACAACAGGGGGGATCGATGGCTACACCTTC
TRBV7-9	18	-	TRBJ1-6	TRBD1	CASSLARTGISYNSPLHF	TGTGCCAGCAGCTTAGCGAGGACAGGAATTTCCTATAATTCACCCCTCCACTTT
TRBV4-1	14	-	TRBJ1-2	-	CASSPDGANYGYTF	TGCGCCAGCAGCCCGGACGGAGCTAACTATGGCTACACCTTC
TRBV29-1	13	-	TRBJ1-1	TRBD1	CSVIRGGFTEAFF	TGCAGCGTTATCAGGGGGGGTTTCACTGAAGCTTTCTTT
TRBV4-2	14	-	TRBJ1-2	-	CASSPFGTVGGYTF	TGTGCCAGCAGCCCCTTCGGGACGGTTGGTGGCTACACCTTC
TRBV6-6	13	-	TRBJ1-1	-	CASSEILNTEAFF	TGTGCCAGCAGTGAGATTTTGAACACTGAAGCTTTCTTT
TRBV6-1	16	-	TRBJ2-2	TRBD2	CASRERLAGHTGELFF	TGTGCCAGCAGAGAAAGACTAGCGGGGCACACCGGGGAGCTGTTTTTT
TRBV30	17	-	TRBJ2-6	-	CAWGIGRVRSGANVLTF	TGTGCCTGGGGTATCGGCAGGGTGCGCTCTGGGGCCAACGTCCTGACTTTC
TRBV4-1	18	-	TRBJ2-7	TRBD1	CASSQAGLGDRDSYEQYF	TGCGCCAGCAGCCAAGCGGGGCTTGGGGACAGAGACTCCTACGAGCAGTACTTC
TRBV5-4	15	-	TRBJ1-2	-	CASSSEPKFNYGYTF	TGTGCCAGCAGCTCCGAACCTAAATTTAACTATGGCTACACCTTC
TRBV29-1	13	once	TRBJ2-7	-	CSVEASQGGEQYF	TGCAGCGTTGAAGCTTCCCAGGGTGGTGAGCAGTACTTC
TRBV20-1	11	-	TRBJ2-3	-	CSANPTDTQYF	TGCAGTGCAAATCCCACAGATACGCAGTATTTT
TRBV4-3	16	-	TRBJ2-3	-	CASSQDEAVGTDTQYF	TGCGCCAGCAGCCAAGATGAGGCAGTCGGCACAGATACGCAGTATTTT
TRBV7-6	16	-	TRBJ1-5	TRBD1	CASSLGTGYGNQPQHF	TGTGCCAGCAGCTTGGGGACAGGGTACGGAAATCAGCCCCAGCATTTT
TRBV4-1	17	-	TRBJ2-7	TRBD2	CASSQVFLAGGPYEQYF	TGCGCCAGCAGCCAAGTCTTTCTAGCGGGAGGGCCCTACGAGCAGTACTTC
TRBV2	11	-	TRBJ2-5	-	CASSEKETQYF	TGTGCCAGCAGTGAAAAAGAGACCCAGTACTTC
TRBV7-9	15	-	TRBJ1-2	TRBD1	CASSLETGAGYGYTF	TGTGCCAGCAGCTTAGAAACAGGGGCTGGCTATGGCTACACCTTC
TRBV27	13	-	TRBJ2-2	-	CASKGQNVGELFF	TGTGCCAGCAAAGGACAGAACGTCGGGGAGCTGTTTTTT
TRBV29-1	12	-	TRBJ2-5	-	CSAAQGRETQYF	TGCAGCGCTGCACAGGGAAGGGAGACCCAGTACTTC
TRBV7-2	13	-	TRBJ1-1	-	CASSPRAVTEAFF	TGTGCCAGCAGCCCCCGAGCAGTCACTGAAGCTTTCTTT
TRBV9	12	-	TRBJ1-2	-	CASSVAAGGYTF	TGTGCCAGCAGCGTAGCCGCCGGAGGCTACACCTTC
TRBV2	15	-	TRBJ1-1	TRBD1	CASSLSRQGDTEAFF	TGTGCCAGCAGTCTTAGCCGACAGGGGGACACTGAAGCTTTCTTT
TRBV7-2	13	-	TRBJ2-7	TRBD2	CASSISGSYEQYF	TGTGCCAGCAGCATCAGCGGGAGCTACGAGCAGTACTTC
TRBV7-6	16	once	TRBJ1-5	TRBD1	CASSPQTGKGHQPQHF	TGTGCCAGCAGCCCCCAGACAGGGAAGGGTCATCAGCCCCAGCATTTT
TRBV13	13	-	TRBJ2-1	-	CASSLGAYNEQFF	TGTGCCAGCAGCTTAGGGGCCTACAATGAGCAGTTCTTC
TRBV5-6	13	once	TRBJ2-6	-	CASSLTGANVLTF	TGTGCCAGCAGCTTGACCGGGGCCAACGTCCTGACTTTC
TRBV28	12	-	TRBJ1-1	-	CASSLFRGEAFF	TGTGCCAGCAGTTTATTCAGGGGTGAAGCTTTCTTT
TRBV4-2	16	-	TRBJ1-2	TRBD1	CASSQVFDRASYGYTF	TGTGCCAGCAGCCAGGTCTTCGACAGGGCTTCCTATGGCTACACCTTC
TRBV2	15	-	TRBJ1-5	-	CASSEGGYSNQPQHF	TGTGCCAGCAGTGAGGGGGGTTATAGCAATCAGCCCCAGCATTTT
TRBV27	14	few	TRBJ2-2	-	CASSLSSVTGELFF	TGTGCCAGCAGTTTATCCTCGGTGACCGGGGAGCTGTTTTTT
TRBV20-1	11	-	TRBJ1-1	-	CSAPRPEPAFF	TGCAGTGCCCCCCGACCTGAACCAGCTTTCTTT